This TCR beta chain emerged from a study of CD8 T cells in Susac syndrome. As to this clonotype: Its antigen is not identified.

Roughly 0.45 to 1 ug RNA was reverse transcribed with random hexamers. An immunoSEQ multiplex PCR generated amplified TCR beta CDR3 products spanning 54 Vbeta and 13 Jbeta. Each CDR3 protein gets one entry after TCRdb re-called the immunoSEQ multiplex PCR reads with MiXCR. This table has approximately 160,000 distinct CDR3 sequences, 92% appearing once. As controls, healthy donors matched for age and sex were used. TEMRA cells were FACS-enriched and CD8+ and CD4+ T cells negatively isolated. Study-level points and caveats: That the number of individuals in its TCR sequencing and HLA analysis was relatively small was acknowledged by the study.

V shed 4 bases and J 7 bases; nucleotides not matched to a gene: 9. This CDR3 comprises 15 residues. CDR1 and CDR2 (germline): SGHRS, YFSETQ. V is TRBV5-1 and J is TRBJ2-1; TRBD2 agrees at 9 bases. Sequenced material: CD4+ T cells from PBMCs. The clonotype comes from a human donor in good health. This chain's CDR3 is CASSPGTSRRNEQFF. The DNA for the CDR3 is TGCGCCAGCAGCCCGGGGACTAGCCGACGTAATGAGCAGTTCTTC.